These 7 T cell receptor beta chains came from one sample sequenced in a study of blood T cells in healthy people across ages. Next came a second PCR, run for about 7 to 12 cycles, which used a sample-barcoded 5' primer along with a J-beta primer mix. One entry per CDR3 protein, called by TCRdb with MiXCR from the 5' RACE reads. Of 1,500,000 or so distinct CDR3 sequences in the sample, 40% to 45% were seen once. The sequenced sample consisted of blood. These receptors were obtained from a woman aged 18-29 years in good health.

In this sample, this clonotype turned up many times. At one end the junction does not follow the germline gene, possibly because of a read error. This CDR3 reads CASSFSGSYEQYF. For the CDR3, the DNA is TGTGCCAGCAGTTTCTCGGGCTCCTACGAGCAGTACTTC. This chain connects TRBV5-1 to TRBJ2-7; D is unresolved. The V gene's germline CDR1 is SGHRS and CDR2 YFSETQ. The CDR3 extends over 13 amino acids.

V and J are TRBV20-1 and TRBJ2-1; D gene ambiguous. CDR3 length: 16 residues. CDR1 DFQATT and CDR2 SNEGSKA come from the germline V gene (reference sequence). Trimming left V 1 base short and J 9 bases short, with 22 bases between. CDR3 nucleotide sequence: TGCAGTGCTAGAGGTCCCCCCCTGAACCGGGTGGGTGAGCAGTTCTTC. Its protein product is CSARGPPLNRVGEQFF.

J is TRBJ1-5 and V is TRBV20-1, with TRBD1 as a possible D gene (6 bases). V lost 5 bases and J lost 3, with 11 bases in between. Germline CDR1 reads DFQATT; CDR2 reads SNEGSKA (reference sequence). This CDR3 spans 13 amino acids. The CDR3: CSAQGPVNQPQHF. The CDR3 DNA follows: TGCAGTGCTCAGGGGCCGGTCAATCAGCCCCAGCATTTT.

This clonotype was seen a handful of times. The rearrangement uses TRBV5-5 and TRBJ2-2, with D possibly matching TRBD2 (6 bases). This CDR3 is built from 16 residues. Trimming cost V 4 bases and J 2 bases, with 15 bases left between them. Looked up from germline, CDR1 is SGHKS and CDR2 is YYEKEE (reference sequence). CDR3: CASSHLAGFNTGELFF. CDR3 coding DNA: TGTGCCAGCAGCCACCTGGCGGGATTCAACACCGGGGAGCTGTTTTTT. The whole variable domain, filled in from reference TRBV5-5 and TRBJ2-2, reads DAGVTQSPTHLIKTRGQQVTLRCSPISGHKSVSWYQQVLGQGPQFIFQYYEKEERGRGNFPDRFSARQFPNYSSELNVNALLLGDSALYLCASSHLAGFNTGELFFGEGSRLTVL.

The chain joins TRBV3-1 to TRBJ1-1; D perhaps matches TRBD1 (5 bases). The CDR3 covers 13 residues. Per the germline V gene, CDR1 is LGHDT and CDR2 is YNNKEL (reference sequence). Trimming pared 5 bases from V and 5 bases from J, leaving 12 bases between. The CDR3, as DNA: TGTGCCAGCAGCAGAGGACACGGTACTGAAGCTTTCTTT. Protein product: CASSRGHGTEAFF.

This clonotype was detected a few times. The chain combines TRBV29-1 with TRBJ2-7, with D hard to call. This CDR3 contains 13 residues. Germline V gene sequence: CDR1 SQVTM, CDR2 ANQGSEA. Trimming removed 3 bases at V and 3 bases at J, with 12 bases between. The CDR3 coding sequence is TGCAGCGTTGAGCCAGGACCAAACTACGAGCAGTACTTC. Its protein is CSVEPGPNYEQYF.

This clonotype was seen at least ten times. The chain links TRBV29-1 to TRBJ1-2; no reliable D call. Between the trimmed V and J ends, which lost 3 bases and 5 bases, there was a span of 7 bases. CDR3 size: 11 residues. Germline CDR1 reads SQVTM; CDR2 reads ANQGSEA. Written as DNA, the CDR3 is TGCAGCGTTGACTCGCCATATGGCTACACCTTC. This translates into CSVDSPYGYTF.